Below are 5 T cell receptor beta chains sequenced from a single sample in a study of shared clonotypes between healthy human individuals. Clones were sequenced by immunoSEQ multiplex PCR, and TCRdb holds only the in-frame ones, with some missing. The sample includes about 530,000 clones, about 96% of them seen just once. The sequenced sample was naive CD4+ T cells sorted from blood. The sample's subset: CD45RA+ positively selected. The receptors originated from a woman aged 25 to 45 in good health.

This chain links TRBV6-1 with TRBJ1-5; 7 bases are a match to TRBD1. Germline loops: CDR1 MNHNS, CDR2 SASEGT. The CDR3 has 16 amino acids. V lost 4 bases and J lost 2; bases outside the gene matches: 8. Here the CDR3 DNA reads TGTGCCAGCAGTGTAACAGGGGTGAGCGGCAATCAGCCCCAGCATTTT. Translation: CASSVTGVSGNQPQHF.

A note on this clone: This sample also contains other DNA sequences that code for the same CDR3. DNA for the CDR3: TGTGCCAGCAGTGAACAGGGTGGAGAGACCCAGTACTTC. Encoded protein: CASSEQGGETQYF. The chain has TRBV2 and TRBJ2-5; a weak D match, TRBD1 (5 bases). V was pared by 2 bases and J by 4 bases, with 8 bases between. CDR1 and CDR2 (germline): SNHLY, FYNNEI. CDR3 length: 13 amino acids. Together with reference TRBV2 and TRBJ2-5, the CDR3 gives the full variable domain: EPEVTQTPSHQVTQMGQEVILRCVPISNHLYFYWYRQILGQKVEFLVSFYNNEISEKSEIFDDQFSVERPDGSNFTLKIRSTKLEDSAMYFCASSEQGGETQYFGPGTRLLVL.

The chain uses TRBV5-1 and TRBJ2-2; 8 bases map to TRBD2. Germline assignment: CDR1 SGHRS and CDR2 YFSETQ. The CDR3 extends over 16 amino acids. The V gene end was trimmed by 4 bases and the J gene end by 6 bases; junction bases not matched to a gene: 11. The CDR3 DNA is TGCGCCAGCAGCGCATTAGCGGGAAAGTTTCCCGGGGAGCTGTTTTTT. Translating it yields CASSALAGKFPGELFF.

Only one count was recorded for this clone. This sequence joins TRBV28 and TRBJ1-1; tentatively, D is TRBD1 (5 bases). The V end was cut by 11 bases, the J end by 7 bases, with 17 bases between. Per germline, CDR1 MDHEN and CDR2 SYDVKM. The CDR3 has 12 residues. The CDR3 is CAYKGAGGEAFF. Here the CDR3 DNA reads TGTGCCTACAAAGGGGCGGGGGGTGAAGCTTTCTTT.

Written as DNA, the CDR3 is TGTGCCAGCAGCCCCAATGGCTGGAGCAATCAGCCCCAGCATTTT. This codes for CASSPNGWSNQPQHF. The chain joins TRBV5-5 to TRBJ1-5; D remains unclear. CDR1 is SGHKS and CDR2 is YYEKEE in the germline V gene (reference sequence). The V end was cut by 4 bases, the J end by 1 base, with 12 bases between. The CDR3 consists of 15 residues.